This T cell receptor (beta chain) was identified in a study of blood T cell repertoires in COVID-19. Study as a whole: The origin of the acute and convalescent COVID-19 samples was the United States, Italy and Spain. Sample material is recorded as cDNA or gDNA derived from T cells, B-cell-depleted T cells, or PBMCs.

Assay: immunoSEQ multiplex PCR; the TCRdb copy retains only in-frame clones and omits some. The data contain a few hundred thousand clones, more than 85% of them singletons. Those enrolled in Seattle joined during active infection and were followed longitudinally afterward. V was shortened by 7 bases and J by 3 bases, with 19 bases between the two germline ends. The CDR3 length is 15 residues. Germline V gene sequence: CDR1 SNHLY, CDR2 FYNNEI. J is TRBJ2-7 and V is TRBV2; maybe TRBD2 (6 bases). The sequence derives from a person under 30 with COVID-19, enrolled during active disease. The sequencing input was peripheral blood. CDR3 DNA: TGTGCCAGCACCGATCGGCCGGGAGAGGTCTACGAGCAGTACTTC. Translating gives CASTDRPGEVYEQYF.